Below, 21 T cell receptor beta chains from the same sample are listed, as sequenced in a study of PD-1 blockade in classical Hodgkin lymphoma. The repertoire was sequenced with immunoSEQ multiplex PCR; TCRdb's copy has only in-frame clones and lacks some. The sample contains about 4,700 clones, approximately 72% of which appear only once. All patients experienced relapse after autologous stem cell transplantation, and brentuximab vedotin exposure was variable. The input for sequencing was peripheral blood mononuclear cells (PBMCs), taken before the second cycle of nivolumab. These receptors were obtained from a human donor with classical Hodgkin lymphoma.

V usage is TRBV23-1 and J usage is TRBJ1-2; D is undetermined. TRBV23-1 is placed among ORFs of uncertain function. This CDR3 has 14 residues. Trimming pared 11 bases from V and 0 bases from J, leaving 16 bases between. CDR3 bases: TGCGCCGACTTGGACCGACCCCCTAACTATGGCTACACCTTC. Translation: CADLDRPPNYGYTF.

This clone came up a few times. The chain is built from TRBV10-2 and TRBJ1-2; no clear D. This CDR3 spans 16 amino acids. Trimming removed 2 bases at V and 0 bases at J, with 13 bases between. CDR1 WSHSY and CDR2 SAAADI come from the germline V gene. The CDR3 bases are TGCGCCAGCAGTGAGCTGGGGTGGAGACCTAACTATGGCTACACCTTC. Translation: CASSELGWRPNYGYTF.

The chain recombines TRBV15 with TRBJ1-2; 7 bases align to TRBD1. The CDR3 covers 15 residues. Unmatched junction bases numbered 4, after V lost 3 bases and J lost 0 bases. Germline V gene data show CDR1 as LNHNV and CDR2 as YYDKDF (reference sequence). CDR3 in DNA: TGTGCCACCAGCAGGGACGACAGGGCTAACTATGGCTACACCTTC. Translating it yields CATSRDDRANYGYTF.

This clone turned up a few times. The chain has TRBV28 and TRBJ2-7; TRBD2 aligns across 7 bases. The CDR3 sequence is 15 residues long. CDR1 is MDHEN and CDR2 is SYDVKM in the germline V gene. The V and J ends lost 7 bases and 2 bases, in that order; junction bases with no gene match: 11. CDR3 protein: CASNRGGSLTYEQYF. CDR3 coding DNA: TGTGCCAGCAACCGGGGCGGGAGCCTAACCTACGAGCAGTACTTC. Together with reference TRBV28 and TRBJ2-7, the CDR3 gives the full variable domain: DVKVTQSSRYLVKRTGEKVFLECVQDMDHENMFWYRQDPGLGLRLIYFSYDVKMKEKGDIPEGYSVSREKKERFSLILESASTNQTSMYLCASNRGGSLTYEQYFGPGTRLTVT.

The chain combines TRBV28 with TRBJ1-2; no firm D call. Germline CDR1 reads MDHEN; CDR2 reads SYDVKM. V lost 3 bases and J 6 bases, leaving 14 bases between the germline ends. The CDR3 is made up of 14 amino acids. The CDR3 sequence is CASSFYRPIDGYTF. The CDR3, as DNA: TGTGCCAGCAGTTTCTACCGTCCTATTGATGGCTACACCTTC.

V usage is TRBV4-3 and J usage is TRBJ2-1; D remains unclear. Trimming pared 0 bases from V and 8 bases from J, leaving 11 bases between. The CDR3 contains 14 residues. CDR1 is LGHNA, CDR2 YSLEER, per germline. In DNA form, the CDR3 reads TGCGCCAGCAGCCAAGACCTGGAATTGGATGAGCAGTTCTTC. This gives the protein CASSQDLELDEQFF.

CDR3 protein: CASSITGNEKLFF. The CDR3 DNA is TGTGCCAGTAGTATTACTGGGAACGAAAAACTGTTTTTT. This chain joins TRBV19 and TRBJ1-4; D ambiguous. Germline loops: CDR1 LNHDA, CDR2 SQIVND (reference sequence). Trimming stripped 3 bases from V and 8 bases from J, with 10 bases between. This CDR3 has 13 residues.

The CDR3 nucleotides are TGTGCCAGCAGCCCCGGGACAGGGGTGTCAAATGAGCAGTTCTTC. Translating gives CASSPGTGVSNEQFF. The rearrangement uses TRBV5-8 and TRBJ2-1, with 10 bases identical to TRBD1. V was clipped by 4 bases and J by 7 bases; unmatched bases: 8. The CDR3 length is 15 residues. Per the germline V gene, CDR1 is SGHTS and CDR2 is YDEGEE.

The chain combines TRBV5-1 with TRBJ2-7, with D possibly TRBD1 on 5 matching bases. Germline V gene data show CDR1 as SGHRS and CDR2 as YFSETQ. V lost 0 bases and J lost 4, with 14 bases in between. The CDR3 covers 15 residues. The CDR3 protein is CASSLGQGLGYEQYF. In nucleotides, the CDR3 is TGCGCCAGCAGCTTGGGGCAGGGCCTAGGTTACGAGCAGTACTTC. Based on the CDR3 plus reference TRBV5-1 and TRBJ2-7, the full variable domain is KAGVTQTPRYLIKTRGQQVTLSCSPISGHRSVSWYQQTPGQGLQFLFEYFSETQRNKGNFPGRFSGRQFSNSRSEMNVSTLELGDSALYLCASSLGQGLGYEQYFGPGTRLTVT.

The chain links TRBV7-3 to TRBJ2-2; 9 bases align to TRBD2. J lost 2 bases, V lost 11 bases, and 9 bases had no gene match. The CDR3 covers 15 residues. The germline V gene encodes CDR1 SGHTA and CDR2 FQGTGA. The CDR3 DNA reads TGTGCCGGATTCCAGCGGGAGGATAACACCGGGGAGCTGTTTTTT. It is translated as CAGFQREDNTGELFF.

This sequence joins TRBV7-8 and TRBJ1-5; 8 nucleotides line up with TRBD1. The germline gives CDR1 SGHVS, CDR2 FQNEAQ. The CDR3 totals 16 residues. V was clipped by 5 bases and J by 6 bases; unmatched bases: 12. The CDR3 region has the DNA TGTGCCAGCAGCCCAGCGCCAGGGGGCAGCGTTCAGCCCCAGCATTTT. Protein: CASSPAPGGSVQPQHF.

This clone is categorized as medium-sized (0.01 to 0.1%). The chain combines TRBV21-1 with TRBJ1-1. TRBV21-1 is a recognized pseudogene. CDR3 length: 13 amino acids. The CDR3 region has the DNA TGTGCCAGCAGCAGGCGTTTGAACACTGAAGCTTTCTTT. It specifies CASSRRLNTEAFF.

The J gene is TRBJ1-1, the V gene TRBV10-3, with 7 bases identical to TRBD1. CDR3 length equals 14 residues. Trimming at V came to 2 bases and at J to 5 bases, leaving 5 bases not matched to a gene. Germline CDR1 ENHRY, CDR2 SYGVKD. The CDR3 reads CAISEPDRSTEAFF. As DNA, the CDR3 is TGTGCCATCAGTGAGCCGGACAGGTCGACTGAAGCTTTCTTT.

The chain uses TRBV9 and TRBJ2-5; possibly TRBD1 or TRBD2 for D (5 bases each). Germline V gene lookup returns CDR1 SGDLS and CDR2 YYNGEE. Deletions cut 3 bases from V and 1 base from J, with 13 bases between. The length of the CDR3 is 15 residues. CDR3 nucleotide sequence: TGTGCCAGCAGCGCGGGACCGAATACCCAAGAGACCCAGTACTTC. It yields the protein CASSAGPNTQETQYF.

This sequence joins TRBV5-4 and TRBJ2-5, with D maybe TRBD1 (6 bases). Trimming removed 0 bases from V and 2 bases from J, with 8 bases in between. This CDR3 spans 14 amino acids. Germline CDR1 reads SGHNT; CDR2 reads YYREEE (reference sequence). The CDR3 nucleotides read TGTGCCAGCAGCTTGGAGGGGGTACAAGAGACCCAGTACTTC. Protein product: CASSLEGVQETQYF.

V and J are TRBV4-2 and TRBJ2-2; TRBD2 is a possible D gene (6 bases). This CDR3 is 16 amino acids long. Trimming removed 5 bases at V and 1 base at J, with 14 bases between. Germline CDR1 is LGHNA and CDR2 is YNFKEQ. Written as DNA, the CDR3 is TGTGCCAGCAGCTTTGGGGGGTCAGGGAACACCGGGGAGCTGTTTTTT. This sequence encodes CASSFGGSGNTGELFF.

The chain's CDR3 is CASSVLSSRYSYNEQFF. CDR3 sequence (DNA): TGTGCCAGCAGCGTATTATCCTCTAGATACTCCTACAATGAGCAGTTCTTC. The V call is TRBV9, the J call TRBJ2-1; D remains ambiguous. The CDR3 consists of 17 residues. Between the trimmed V and J ends, which lost 1 base and 0 bases, there was a span of 14 bases. Germline-derived CDR1 and CDR2 are SGDLS and YYNGEE. The entire variable domain, with the rest obtained from reference TRBV9 and TRBJ2-1, is as follows: DSGVTQTPKHLITATGQRVTLRCSPRSGDLSVYWYQQSLDQGLQFLIQYYNGEERAKGNILERFSAQQFPDLHSELNLSSLELGDSALYFCASSVLSSRYSYNEQFFGPGTRLTVL.

J is TRBJ2-2 and V is TRBV27, with D possibly being TRBD2 (5 bases). This CDR3 is 14 amino acids long. V was trimmed by 3 bases and J by 6 bases, leaving 11 bases between them. In germline, CDR1 is MNHEY, CDR2 SMNVEV (reference sequence). The CDR3 DNA follows: TGTGCCAGCAGTTTCTTCGGGATGTCCGGGGAGCTGTTTTTT. Translation: CASSFFGMSGELFF.

V is TRBV7-4 and J is TRBJ2-7, with D perhaps matching TRBD1 (6 bases). CDR1 is SGHVT and CDR2 is SQSDAQ in the germline V gene. Trimming left V 2 bases short and J 7 bases short, with 18 bases between. The CDR3 is 15 residues long. The DNA for the CDR3 is TGTGCCAGCAGCTTAAGGTCACAGGGAAGCGAGGAGCAGTACTTC. Its translation is CASSLRSQGSEEQYF.

The J gene is TRBJ1-1, the V gene TRBV4-3; D may be TRBD1 (5 bases). The ends were cut back, 4 bases at V and 3 bases at J, with 15 bases in the middle. This CDR3 contains 15 residues. Germline V lookup: CDR1 LGHNA, CDR2 YSLEER. CDR3 DNA sequence: TGCGCCAGCAGCCCAGGGTTTGCCTCGGACACTGAAGCTTTCTTT. It encodes CASSPGFASDTEAFF.

V is TRBV15 and J is TRBJ2-7; TRBD2 is a possible D gene (5 bases). This CDR3 has 14 residues. Germline CDR1 LNHNV, CDR2 YYDKDF (reference sequence). The V end was cut by 1 base, the J end by 3 bases, with 10 bases between. CDR3 nucleotides: TGTGCCACCAGCAGAGCGGGAAGTAGCTACGAGCAGTACTTC. It specifies CATSRAGSSYEQYF.